This T cell receptor (beta chain) was sequenced for a study of cytomegalovirus exposure and HLA in healthy donors. Study results and limitations: In vitro confirmation showed three CMV-associated chains to be CMV antigen specific. CMV serostatus stood as the only immune exposure information on hand. Sequence variants that were highly shared formed a cluster that was likely a sequencing artifact.

This clone has only a few counts. Its antigen is unknown. Trimming at V came to 3 bases and at J to 2 bases, leaving 5 bases not matched to a gene. Looked up from germline, CDR1 is SGHNT and CDR2 is YYREEE (reference sequence). The CDR3 totals 15 residues. PCR amplification relied on 60 Vbeta primers (plus 13 Jbeta primers). Clones were sequenced by immunoSEQ multiplex PCR, and TCRdb holds only the in-frame ones, with some missing. Seen here are about 140,000 clones, just over 65% observed once, and the top ten hold 5.5% to 7.5%. These donors, healthy bone marrow donors, were studied. The chain links TRBV5-4 to TRBJ2-7, with TRBD2 matching 10 bases. Sequencing was performed on PBMCs. The sequence derives from an older woman in good health and CMV-seronegative. CDR3 nucleotides: TGTGCCAGCAGCTCGAGGCTAGCGGGGGCCTACGAGCAGTACTTC. It is translated as CASSSRLAGAYEQYF. The full variable domain, completed using reference TRBV5-4 and TRBJ2-7, is ETGVTQSPTHLIKTRGQQVTLRCSSQSGHNTVSWYQQALGQGPQFIFQYYREEENGRGNFPPRFSGLQFPNYSSELNVNALELDDSALYLCASSSRLAGAYEQYFGPGTRLTVT.